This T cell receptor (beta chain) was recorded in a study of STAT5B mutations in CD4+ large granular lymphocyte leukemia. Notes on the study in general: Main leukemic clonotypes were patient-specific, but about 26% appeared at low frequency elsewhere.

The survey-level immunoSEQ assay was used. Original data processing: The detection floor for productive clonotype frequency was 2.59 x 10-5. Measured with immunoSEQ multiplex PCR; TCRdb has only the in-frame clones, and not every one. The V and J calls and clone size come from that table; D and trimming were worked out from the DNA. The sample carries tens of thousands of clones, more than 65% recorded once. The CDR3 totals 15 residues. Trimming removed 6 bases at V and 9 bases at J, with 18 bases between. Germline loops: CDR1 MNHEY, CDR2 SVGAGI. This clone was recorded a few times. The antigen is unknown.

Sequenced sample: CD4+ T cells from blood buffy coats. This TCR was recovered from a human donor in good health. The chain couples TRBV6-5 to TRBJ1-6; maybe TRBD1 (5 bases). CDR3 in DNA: TGTGCCAGCAGAGCGACCGGGACCCATAGTTCACCCCTCCACTTT. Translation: CASRATGTHSSPLHF.